The next 28 T cell receptor beta chains were all read from a single sample in a study of T-cell memory formation after mild COVID-19. TCRdb independently ran MiXCR on the 5' RACE reads; one entry per CDR3 protein. The table has 250,000 or so distinct CDR3 sequences, roughly a tenth seen once. What was sequenced was PBMCs or a T cell subset sorted from them (not recorded which). Receptors were obtained from a man younger than 35 who had mild COVID-19 (a few samples of this study predate the infection). Cell type and time point are not known.

This rearrangement joins TRBV11-2 to TRBJ2-3; possibly TRBD1 for D (5 bases). Germline V gene data show CDR1 as SGHAT and CDR2 as FQNNGV. V was cut by 5 bases and J by 4 bases, with 13 bases left in between. This CDR3 has 14 residues. DNA of the CDR3: TGTGCCAGCAGCCTGGACCTAGGGGCAGATACGCAGTATTTT. Translated: CASSLDLGADTQYF. The complete variable domain, with remaining parts taken from reference TRBV11-2 and TRBJ2-3, reads EAGVAQSPRYKIIEKRQSVAFWCNPISGHATLYWYQQILGQGPKLLIQFQNNGVVDDSQLPKDRFSAERLKGVDSTLKIQPAKLEDSAVYLCASSLDLGADTQYFGPGTRLTVL.

This clonotype was seen many times. Mismatch with germline at one junction end may stem from a read error. The V call is TRBV5-1, the J call TRBJ1-1; D might be TRBD1 (5 bases). CDR1 and CDR2 from the germline V gene are SGHRS and YFSETQ. CDR3 length: 13 residues. The CDR3 nucleotides read TGTGCCAGCTCACTAGTGGGGGACACTGAAGCTTTCTTT. Translating gives CASSLVGDTEAFF.

There are a few counts of this clonotype. V gene TRBV6-2 or TRBV6-3 combines with J gene TRBJ1-4; the D gene is possibly TRBD1 (5 bases). V lost 0 bases and J 8 bases, leaving 16 bases between the germline ends. CDR3 length: 16 residues. Per the germline V gene, CDR1 is MNHEY and CDR2 is SVGEGT. The CDR3 protein is CASSYSDSSVGEKLFF. CDR3 sequence (DNA): TGTGCCAGCAGTTACTCCGACAGCTCTGTGGGGGAAAAACTGTTTTTT.

This clonotype appeared a few times. The V and J genes are TRBV6-2 or TRBV6-3 and TRBJ2-7; D unclear. With 0 bases removed from V and 0 bases from J, the gap between germline ends came to 9 bases. The CDR3 spans 15 residues. Germline V CDR1 and CDR2: MNHEY, SVGEGT. CDR3 DNA: TGTGCCAGCAGTTACTCAAGCCGTTCCTCCTACGAGCAGTACTTC. Its translation is CASSYSSRSSYEQYF.

This clonotype was picked up a small number of times. The rearrangement links TRBV20-1 to TRBJ1-2, with D uncertain. The CDR3 is 13 residues long. The germline gives CDR1 DFQATT, CDR2 SNEGSKA (reference sequence). The V and J ends lost 0 bases and 8 bases respectively, with 13 bases between them. The CDR3 region is CSAREAGYEGYTF. The CDR3 bases are TGCAGTGCTAGAGAAGCGGGATACGAGGGCTACACCTTC.

This clonotype was recorded at least ten times. The rearrangement uses TRBV12-3 or TRBV12-4 and TRBJ2-7; TRBD1 or TRBD2 may be the D gene (5 bases each). This CDR3 spans 14 amino acids. With 4 bases removed from V and 3 bases from J, the gap between germline ends came to 13 bases. CDR3 in amino acids: CASSSGTGFYEQYF. CDR3 nucleotide sequence: TGTGCCAGCAGTTCAGGGACCGGGTTCTACGAGCAGTACTTC.

In its sample, this clonotype was seen once. V gene TRBV18 combines with J gene TRBJ1-6; 8 nucleotides agree with TRBD1. CDR1 is KGHSH and CDR2 is LQKENI in the germline V gene. Unmatched junction bases numbered 7, after V lost 4 bases and J lost 14 bases. This CDR3 comprises 13 residues. CDR3 amino acids: CASSQGQEGTLHF. The DNA for the CDR3 is TGTGCCAGCTCACAGGGACAGGAAGGCACCCTCCACTTT.

Remarks on this clonotype: Germline and junction disagree at one end, which may indicate a read error. This chain uses TRBV7-2 with TRBJ2-7, with TRBD2 matching 9 bases. The CDR3 extends over 12 amino acids. Germline V gene lookup returns CDR1 SGHTA and CDR2 FQGNSA. CDR3 DNA sequence: TGTGCCAGCAGCCTAGCGGGGCGGGAGCAGTACTTC. It encodes CASSLAGREQYF.

Ten or more counts support this clonotype. The V gene is TRBV5-1, the J gene TRBJ2-5; 14 bases align to TRBD2. With 1 base clipped from V and 4 bases from J, the junction kept 9 bases outside the gene matches. The CDR3 has 18 residues. The germline gives CDR1 SGHRS, CDR2 YFSETQ. For the CDR3, the DNA is TGCGCCAGCAGCTTGTTACCAGCCGGGACTAGCGGGGGAGAGACCCAGTACTTC. Its protein is CASSLLPAGTSGGETQYF.

This clonotype was observed a few times. This chain joins TRBV2 and TRBJ2-7, with a possible D match to TRBD1 (6 bases). The CDR3 is 14 residues long. Germline values: CDR1 SNHLY, CDR2 FYNNEI. V dropped 2 bases and J dropped 3 bases, with 11 bases sitting between them. The DNA of the CDR3 is TGTGCCAGCAGTGAAAGAGGACAGCACTACGAGCAGTACGTC. It is translated as CASSERGQHYEQYV.

In this sample, this clonotype turned up a few times. The chain recombines TRBV5-1 with TRBJ1-2, with 11 bases identical to TRBD1. CDR1 and CDR2 from the germline V gene are SGHRS and YFSETQ. The junction had 4 bases not matched to a gene; V was cut back by 3 bases and J by 0 bases. The CDR3 has 16 residues. For the CDR3, the DNA is TGCGCCAGCAGCTCCCGGACAGGGGGCTCTAACTATGGCTACACCTTC. This gives the protein CASSSRTGGSNYGYTF. The full variable domain, with the rest looked up from reference TRBV5-1 and TRBJ1-2, is KAGVTQTPRYLIKTRGQQVTLSCSPISGHRSVSWYQQTPGQGLQFLFEYFSETQRNKGNFPGRFSGRQFSNSRSEMNVSTLELGDSALYLCASSSRTGGSNYGYTFGSGTRLTVV.

This clonotype was observed a handful of times. The chain links TRBV20-1 to TRBJ1-2, with a tentative D call TRBD1 (5 bases). V lost 1 base and J lost 4, with 13 bases in between. Germline loops: CDR1 DFQATT, CDR2 SNEGSKA (reference sequence). This CDR3 is built from 14 residues. The CDR3 reads CSARAGSGAYGYTF. The CDR3 DNA reads as TGCAGTGCTAGAGCCGGGAGCGGGGCCTATGGCTACACCTTC.

Only a few counts were recorded for this clonotype. The chain recombines TRBV20-1 with TRBJ2-1; D not certain. Germline CDR1 and CDR2: DFQATT and SNEGSKA (reference sequence). The CDR3 runs to 12 residues. The V gene lost 1 base and the J gene lost 3 bases, with 4 bases spanning the gap. The CDR3 reads CSARGNYNEQFF. In DNA form, the CDR3 reads TGCAGTGCTAGAGGTAACTACAATGAGCAGTTCTTC.

The rearrangement uses TRBV5-5 and TRBJ2-2, with D tentatively TRBD2 (5 bases). V was trimmed by 2 bases and J by 8 bases, leaving 19 bases between them. This CDR3 has 16 residues. The germline V gene has CDR1 SGHKS and CDR2 YYEKEE (reference sequence). CDR3 loop: CASSFPPSWFSGELFF. The CDR3 DNA reads TGTGCCAGCAGCTTTCCCCCTAGCTGGTTCTCGGGGGAGCTGTTTTTT.

This clonotype has at least ten counts. The chain combines TRBV7-2 with TRBJ1-2; 7 bases match TRBD1. With V trimmed by 4 bases and J by 3 bases, 5 bases remained unmatched. CDR3 size: 14 residues. Germline V gives CDR1 SGHTA, CDR2 FQGNSA. CDR3 region: CASSSGTAYYGYTF. DNA of the CDR3: TGTGCCAGCAGCTCAGGGACAGCTTACTATGGCTACACCTTC. The whole variable domain, filled in from reference TRBV7-2 and TRBJ1-2, reads GAGVSQSPSNKVTEKGKDVELRCDPISGHTALYWYRQSLGQGLEFLIYFQGNSAPDKSGLPSDRFSAERTGGSVSTLTIQRTQQEDSAVYLCASSSGTAYYGYTFGSGTRLTVV.

The V and J genes are TRBV24-1 and TRBJ2-2; no firm D call. Germline V gene lookup returns CDR1 KGHDR and CDR2 SFDVKD. V shed 4 bases and J shed 2 bases, with 1 base lying between them. This CDR3 has 12 amino acids. This CDR3 is CATSDNTGELFF. The CDR3 DNA follows: TGTGCCACCAGTGACAACACCGGGGAGCTGTTTTTT.

This clonotype was detected only a few times. The chain links TRBV6-1 to TRBJ1-1; the D is unclear. Germline CDR1 is MNHNS and CDR2 is SASEGT. V lost 6 bases, J lost 6 bases, and 11 bases lay in between. The CDR3 contains 12 residues. In nucleotides, the CDR3 is TGTGCCAGCAGGACCCGCCAGGCTGAAGCTTTCTTT. Its protein product is CASRTRQAEAFF.

A few counts support this clonotype. The chain has TRBV7-6 and TRBJ1-1; a weak D match, TRBD1 (5 bases). The CDR3 has 12 residues. Germline CDR1 SGHVS, CDR2 FNYEAQ. Trimming cost V 4 bases and J 6 bases, with 9 bases left between them. The CDR3 sequence: CASSSDIPEAFF. CDR3 in DNA: TGTGCCAGCAGCTCGGACATTCCTGAAGCTTTCTTT.

A few counts support this clonotype. The chain couples TRBV7-3 to TRBJ1-1; unclear D gene. Per germline, CDR1 SGHTA and CDR2 FQGTGA. V was pared by 5 bases and J by 3 bases, with 10 bases between. CDR3 length: 13 amino acids. The CDR3 here is CASSPQMDTEAFF. For the CDR3, the DNA is TGTGCCAGCAGCCCACAGATGGACACTGAAGCTTTCTTT.

The sample holds a few counts of this clonotype. The CDR3 bases are TGTGCCAGCAGCCATTCTCTGGACGAGCAGTACTTC. Its translation is CASSHSLDEQYF. This chain joins TRBV7-9 and TRBJ2-7; D unclear. CDR3 size: 12 residues. Per germline, CDR1 SEHNR and CDR2 FQNEAQ (reference sequence). The V gene lost 5 bases and the J gene lost 5 bases, with 10 bases spanning the gap. The full variable domain, completed using reference TRBV7-9 and TRBJ2-7, is DTGVSQNPRHKITKRGQNVTFRCDPISEHNRLYWYRQTLGQGPEFLTYFQNEAQLEKSRLLSDRFSAERPKGSFSTLEIQRTEQGDSAMYLCASSHSLDEQYFGPGTRLTVT.

This clonotype was recorded at least ten times. This sequence joins TRBV7-9 and TRBJ1-3; D is perhaps TRBD1 (6 bases). Trimming pared 5 bases from V and 0 bases from J, leaving 14 bases between. In germline, CDR1 is SEHNR, CDR2 FQNEAQ (reference sequence). The CDR3 spans 16 residues. The CDR3 sequence is CASSTGGEGSGNTIYF. CDR3 bases: TGTGCCAGCAGCACTGGGGGCGAGGGCTCTGGAAACACCATATATTTT.

The sample holds many counts of this clonotype. V gene TRBV7-9 combines with J gene TRBJ2-3; 7 bases map to TRBD1. Germline V lookup: CDR1 SEHNR, CDR2 FQNEAQ (reference sequence). This CDR3 contains 15 residues. Germline trimming cut 3 bases from V and 2 bases from J; bases unmatched to any gene: 5. In nucleotides, the CDR3 is TGTGCCAGCAGCTTTTCTGGACAGGCCACAGATACGCAGTATTTT. Protein sequence: CASSFSGQATDTQYF.

This clonotype was counted a few times. The V and J genes are TRBV12-3 or TRBV12-4 and TRBJ2-5; 7 bases are a match to TRBD1. This CDR3 has 16 amino acids. The junction had 15 bases not matched to a gene; V was cut back by 6 bases and J by 5 bases. Written as DNA, the CDR3 is TGTGCCAGCAGCCGAGGCAGAAGGGGGCCTGGGGAGACCCAGTACTTC. Its protein product is CASSRGRRGPGETQYF.

This chain uses TRBV12-3 or TRBV12-4 with TRBJ2-3, with D possibly TRBD1 on 6 matching bases. V was clipped by 4 bases and J by 1 base, with 9 bases between them. The CDR3 has 14 amino acids. The CDR3 DNA follows: TGTGCCAGCAGTTACCGACAGGGCACAGATACGCAGTATTTT. The encoded protein is CASSYRQGTDTQYF.

This clonotype was observed a few times. This sequence joins TRBV5-1 and TRBJ1-3; tentative D call: TRBD1 (6 bases). Germline V gene lookup returns CDR1 SGHRS and CDR2 YFSETQ. The CDR3 contains 15 residues. The V end lost 0 bases, the J end lost 8 bases, and 15 bases lay between the germline ends. DNA of the CDR3: TGCGCCAGCAGCTTGGAGAACAGGGTTTCGGACACCATATATTTT. This encodes CASSLENRVSDTIYF.

CDR3: CSARDARLAGGPNTDTQYF. CDR3 sequence (DNA): TGCAGTGCTAGAGATGCAAGACTAGCGGGGGGACCGAACACAGATACGCAGTATTTT. The chain recombines TRBV20-1 with TRBJ2-3; 13 nucleotides align to TRBD2. V shed 0 bases, J shed 2 bases, and the junction held 11 bases outside the gene matches. Germline CDR1 is DFQATT and CDR2 is SNEGSKA (reference sequence). This CDR3 region has 19 residues.

The genes are TRBV6-2 or TRBV6-3 and TRBJ1-1; no reliable D call. The CDR3 sequence is 13 residues long. With 2 bases removed from V and 2 bases from J, the gap between germline ends came to 6 bases. CDR1 is MNHEY and CDR2 is SVGEGT in the germline V gene. The DNA for the CDR3 is TGTGCCAGCAGTTACGAGGTTAACACTGAAGCTTTCTTT. Amino acid sequence: CASSYEVNTEAFF.

The J gene is TRBJ2-5, the V gene TRBV28; 8 bases align to TRBD2. Germline lookup yields CDR1 MDHEN and CDR2 SYDVKM. The junction had 15 bases not matched to a gene; V was cut back by 5 bases and J by 4 bases. The CDR3 runs to 17 residues. As DNA, the CDR3 is TGTGCCAGCAGTCCCGAAGGGACTAGAAGGAGGCGAGAGACCCAGTACTTC. It specifies CASSPEGTRRRRETQYF.